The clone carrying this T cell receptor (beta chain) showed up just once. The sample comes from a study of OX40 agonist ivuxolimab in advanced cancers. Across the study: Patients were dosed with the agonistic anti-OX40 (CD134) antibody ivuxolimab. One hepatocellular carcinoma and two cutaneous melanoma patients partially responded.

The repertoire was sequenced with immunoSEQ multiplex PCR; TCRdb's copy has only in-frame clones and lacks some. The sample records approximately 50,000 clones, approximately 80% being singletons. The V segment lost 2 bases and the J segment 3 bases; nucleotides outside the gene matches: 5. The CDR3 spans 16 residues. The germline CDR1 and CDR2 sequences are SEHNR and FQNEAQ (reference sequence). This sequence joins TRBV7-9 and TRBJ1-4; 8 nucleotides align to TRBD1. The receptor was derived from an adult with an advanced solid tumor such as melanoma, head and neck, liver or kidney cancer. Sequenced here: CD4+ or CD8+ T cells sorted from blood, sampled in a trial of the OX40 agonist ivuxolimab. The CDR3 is CASSLRQGAANEKLFF. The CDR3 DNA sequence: TGTGCCAGCAGCTTAAGGCAGGGGGCGGCTAATGAAAAACTGTTTTTT.